The 20 T cell receptor beta chains given below trace back to one sample, sequenced in a study of T cell responses to AZD1222 COVID-19 vaccine. Assay: immunoSEQ multiplex PCR; the TCRdb copy retains only in-frame clones and omits some. The table lists about 110,000 clones, 91% of them singletons, with roughly 7% in the top ten. Sample: peripheral blood, taken on day 0 of AZD1222 vaccination. Receptors were obtained from an adult in good health.

This clone has only one observation. This rearrangement joins TRBV6-5 to TRBJ2-1; D may match TRBD1 or TRBD2 (5 bases each). The CDR3 has 14 residues. From germline, CDR1 is MNHEY and CDR2 SVGAGI. V was pared by 6 bases and J by 2 bases, with 11 bases between. CDR3 in amino acids: CASSYRGPYNEQFF. DNA of the CDR3: TGTGCCAGCAGCTATAGGGGACCCTACAATGAGCAGTTCTTC.

The chain couples TRBV11-1 to TRBJ2-7, with D perhaps matching TRBD1 or TRBD2 (7 bases each). V shed 8 bases and J shed 0 bases, with 14 bases lying between them. Germline CDR1 reads SGHAT; CDR2 reads FQDESV (reference sequence). The CDR3 is 14 residues long. The CDR3 reads CASSRGGLSYEQYF. As DNA, the CDR3 is TGTGCCAGCTCCAGGGGGGGACTCTCCTACGAGCAGTACTTC.

V is TRBV23-1 and J is TRBJ1-1, with D possibly matching TRBD1 (5 bases). TRBV23-1 is known as an ORF, though its function is uncertain. V was pared by 0 bases and J by 7 bases, with 18 bases between. CDR3 size: 16 residues. The CDR3 bases are TGCGCCAGCAGTCAATCCGGGGGGGATTTTGCCATTGAAGCTTTCTTT. Translating it yields CASSQSGGDFAIEAFF.

The chain uses TRBV2 and TRBJ1-1, with 8 bases that match TRBD1. The V gene's germline CDR1 is SNHLY and CDR2 FYNNEI. V lost 4 bases and J lost 0; bases outside the gene matches: 7. This CDR3 is 16 amino acids long. CDR3 nucleotides: TGTGCCAGCAGTGGGGGCAGGGGGCGGATGAACACTGAAGCTTTCTTT. As protein: CASSGGRGRMNTEAFF.

This chain connects TRBV4-2 to TRBJ2-1; 7 bases match TRBD2. This CDR3 region has 16 residues. The germline CDR1 and CDR2 sequences are LGHNA and YNFKEQ. V was clipped by 2 bases and J by 4 bases; unmatched bases: 8. CDR3: CASSQSRGVLYNEQFF. DNA of the CDR3: TGTGCCAGCAGCCAATCCCGGGGGGTCTTGTACAATGAGCAGTTCTTC.

The rearrangement links TRBV19 to TRBJ1-4; 7 bases fit TRBD1. The CDR3 has 14 amino acids. Trimming cost V 10 bases and J 7 bases; bases outside gene matches: 12. Germline values: CDR1 LNHDA, CDR2 SQIVND (reference sequence). CDR3 bases: TGTGCCACTAGGTCCCGACAGGGAAGTGAAAAACTGTTTTTT. The encoded protein is CATRSRQGSEKLFF. Together with reference TRBV19 and TRBJ1-4, the CDR3 gives the full variable domain: DGGITQSPKYLFRKEGQNVTLSCEQNLNHDAMYWYRQDPGQGLRLIYYSQIVNDFQKGDIAEGYSVSREKKESFPLTVTSAQKNPTAFYLCATRSRQGSEKLFFGSGTQLSVL.

The chain couples TRBV3-1 (or the pseudogene TRBV3-2) to TRBJ1-5; D unresolved. Germline V CDR1 and CDR2: LGHDT, YNNKEL (reference sequence). V was trimmed by 4 bases and J by 6 bases, leaving 16 bases between them. There are 15 residues in the CDR3. CDR3 nucleotide sequence: TGTGCCAGCAGCCCTCAGTCTGGGTTAGGTCAGCCCCAGCATTTT. As protein: CASSPQSGLGQPQHF.

The chain uses TRBV6-5 and TRBJ1-1; D gene unclear. CDR3 length: 14 amino acids. The V gene lost 7 bases and the J gene lost 1 base, with 13 bases spanning the gap. Germline lookup yields CDR1 MNHEY and CDR2 SVGAGI. CDR3 amino acids: CASILQWGNTEAFF. CDR3 DNA sequence: TGTGCCAGCATCTTACAGTGGGGGAACACTGAAGCTTTCTTT.

The rearrangement joins TRBV11-3 to TRBJ2-1; D remains unclear. With 2 bases removed from V and 2 bases from J, the gap between germline ends came to 4 bases. This CDR3 is built from 13 residues. Per the germline V gene, CDR1 is SGHNT and CDR2 is YENEEA. The CDR3 DNA reads as TGTGCCAGCAGCTTAACGGCCTACAATGAGCAGTTCTTC. Encoded protein: CASSLTAYNEQFF.

The V gene is TRBV9, the J gene TRBJ2-2, with no clear D. CDR1 and CDR2 (germline): SGDLS, YYNGEE. V was trimmed by 0 bases and J by 1 base, leaving 10 bases between them. There are 16 residues in the CDR3. The CDR3 DNA follows: TGTGCCAGCAGCGTAGCGCCAACAATGAACACCGGGGAGCTGTTTTTT. Encoded protein: CASSVAPTMNTGELFF.

This clone was seen only once. Here the CDR3 reads CASSSGTTIVSPLHF. DNA for the CDR3: TGTGCCAGCAGCTCCGGGACGACTATAGTATCACCCCTCCACTTT. The chain is built from TRBV6-5 and TRBJ1-6, with D tentatively TRBD1 (5 bases). The V gene lost 6 bases and the J gene lost 10 bases, with 19 bases spanning the gap. CDR3 length equals 15 residues. In germline, CDR1 is MNHEY, CDR2 SVGAGI.

The chain joins TRBV2 to TRBJ1-1; TRBD1 matches 10 bases. V trimming: 7 bases; J trimming: 2 bases; junction bases outside the gene matches: 4. CDR3 length: 14 amino acids. Germline lookup yields CDR1 SNHLY and CDR2 FYNNEI. The CDR3, as DNA: TGTGCCAGCATTCGACAGGGGGCTAACACTGAAGCTTTCTTT. Encoded protein: CASIRQGANTEAFF.

The chain recombines TRBV2 with TRBJ1-5; D is ambiguous. There are 12 residues in the CDR3. The V end lost 5 bases, the J end lost 5 bases, and 7 bases lay between the germline ends. Per germline, CDR1 SNHLY and CDR2 FYNNEI. Here the CDR3 reads CASSNRDQPQHF. CDR3 DNA sequence: TGTGCCAGCAGTAACAGAGATCAGCCCCAGCATTTT. Variable domain in full (rest from reference TRBV2 and TRBJ1-5): EPEVTQTPSHQVTQMGQEVILRCVPISNHLYFYWYRQILGQKVEFLVSFYNNEISEKSEIFDDQFSVERPDGSNFTLKIRSTKLEDSAMYFCASSNRDQPQHFGDGTRLSIL.

The chain has TRBV18 and TRBJ1-5; D possibly corresponds to TRBD1 (5 bases). CDR1 and CDR2 (germline): KGHSH, LQKENI. Trimming shortened V by 4 bases and J by 6 bases, and 13 bases separated the two germline ends. This CDR3 has 14 residues. The CDR3 DNA reads TGTGCCAGCTCACGCCTGCCTACAGGTCAGCCCCAGCATTTT. Translating gives CASSRLPTGQPQHF. Full variable domain (missing parts from reference TRBV18 and TRBJ1-5): NAGVMQNPRHLVRRRGQEARLRCSPMKGHSHVYWYRQLPEEGLKFMVYLQKENIIDESGMPKERFSAEFPKEGPSILRIQQVVRGDSAAYFCASSRLPTGQPQHFGDGTRLSIL.

The V and J genes are TRBV5-1 and TRBJ1-6; D is uncertain. Germline CDR1 SGHRS, CDR2 YFSETQ. Trimming took off 0 bases at V and 7 bases at J, with 11 bases between the two ends. This CDR3 contains 15 residues. The CDR3 DNA reads as TGCGCCAGCAGCTTGGAGGGAGAGCCAAATTCACCCCTCCACTTT. Residues: CASSLEGEPNSPLHF. The whole variable domain, filled in from reference TRBV5-1 and TRBJ1-6, reads KAGVTQTPRYLIKTRGQQVTLSCSPISGHRSVSWYQQTPGQGLQFLFEYFSETQRNKGNFPGRFSGRQFSNSRSEMNVSTLELGDSALYLCASSLEGEPNSPLHFGNGTRLTVT.

The gene calls are TRBV10-3 and TRBJ1-6; weak D call: TRBD1 (6 bases). The CDR3 extends over 16 amino acids. Trimming stripped 6 bases from V and 13 bases from J, with 25 bases between. Looked up from germline, CDR1 is ENHRY and CDR2 is SYGVKD. The CDR3 reads CAIRPGGLNPMWPLHF. The CDR3 nucleotides are TGTGCCATCAGACCTGGGGGGCTCAACCCAATGTGGCCCCTCCACTTT.

The chain combines TRBV6-5 with TRBJ2-7, with 8 nucleotides matching TRBD1. CDR1 is MNHEY and CDR2 is SVGAGI in the germline V gene. J gave up 3 bases and V 2 bases, and 3 bases lay outside the gene matches. The CDR3 is made up of 14 amino acids. CDR3 coding DNA: TGTGCCAGCAGTTACAGGGACAGGTTCTACGAGCAGTACTTC. Translating it yields CASSYRDRFYEQYF.

The chain is built from TRBV18 and TRBJ1-5; the D gene is possibly TRBD1 (5 bases). This CDR3 is 18 amino acids long. The ends were cut back, 2 bases at V and 3 bases at J, with 20 bases in the middle. Germline V gives CDR1 KGHSH, CDR2 LQKENI. Here the CDR3 reads CASSPAARESRNNQPQHF. The CDR3 nucleotides are TGTGCCAGCTCACCAGCGGCCAGGGAGAGTAGGAACAATCAGCCCCAGCATTTT.

The rearrangement uses TRBV10-3 and TRBJ2-7, with TRBD2 matching 8 bases. The CDR3 totals 14 residues. Germline CDR1 ENHRY, CDR2 SYGVKD. In DNA, the CDR3 is TGTGCTTCCAGGCCGGGGGGGCCTTACTACGAGCAGTACTTC. This gives the protein CASRPGGPYYEQYF.

The chain is built from TRBV3-1 (or the pseudogene TRBV3-2) and TRBJ1-1; TRBD1 might be the D (5 bases). V was cut by 4 bases and J by 1 base, with 7 bases left in between. The germline gives CDR1 LGHDT, CDR2 YNNKEL (reference sequence). There are 13 residues in the CDR3. CDR3 residues: CASSRQGNTEAFF. The CDR3 nucleotides are TGTGCCAGCAGCCGGCAGGGGAACACTGAAGCTTTCTTT.